This entry lists 27 T cell receptor beta chains sequenced from one sample in a study of blood T cell repertoires in COVID-19. Sequencing used immunoSEQ multiplex PCR; TCRdb keeps in-frame clones, though not all of them. This sample has 300,000 to 450,000 clones, with around 89% found just once. The sample was PBMCs or T cells enriched from blood (not recorded which). The receptor source for this set is a woman aged 18-30 years who had recovered from COVID-19.

The chain combines TRBV15 with TRBJ2-3, with D maybe TRBD1 (5 bases). Germline assignment: CDR1 LNHNV and CDR2 YYDKDF (reference sequence). The CDR3 contains 15 residues. V was clipped by 4 bases and J by 3 bases, with 14 bases between them. CDR3 sequence: CATSIFRQGTDTQYF. CDR3 bases: TGTGCCACCAGCATTTTCAGGCAGGGAACAGATACGCAGTATTTT.

V and J are TRBV15 and TRBJ2-7; D is uncertain. Trimming pared 3 bases from V and 1 base from J, leaving 10 bases between. The length of the CDR3 is 14 residues. Germline-derived CDR1 and CDR2 are LNHNV and YYDKDF (reference sequence). The CDR3 nucleotides are TGTGCCACCAGCAGTCCTACTGGTTCCTACGAGCAGTACTTC. Protein sequence: CATSSPTGSYEQYF.

The CDR3 nucleotides read TGTGCCAGCAGTGAAGCCCTAGCGGGGGCTAGTTACTCCCTCTGGGATGAGCAGTTCTTC. Amino acid sequence: CASSEALAGASYSLWDEQFF. The chain carries TRBV2 and TRBJ2-1; TRBD2 agrees at 10 bases. Germline V gene lookup returns CDR1 SNHLY and CDR2 FYNNEI. The CDR3 is 20 residues long. Trimming removed 0 bases from V and 8 bases from J; junction bases left unmatched: 19. Together with reference TRBV2 and TRBJ2-1, the CDR3 gives the full variable domain: EPEVTQTPSHQVTQMGQEVILRCVPISNHLYFYWYRQILGQKVEFLVSFYNNEISEKSEIFDDQFSVERPDGSNFTLKIRSTKLEDSAMYFCASSEALAGASYSLWDEQFFGPGTRLTVL.

This clone showed up just once. V and J are TRBV28 and TRBJ1-1, with D perhaps matching TRBD1 (5 bases). CDR3 length: 15 amino acids. Germline CDR1 MDHEN, CDR2 SYDVKM. The V gene lost 8 bases and the J gene lost 4 bases, with 20 bases spanning the gap. The CDR3 sequence: CASASFQGYITEAFF. CDR3 coding DNA: TGTGCCAGCGCCTCTTTCCAGGGTTATATCACTGAAGCTTTCTTT.

The genes are TRBV5-1 and TRBJ2-5; tentative D call: TRBD1 (5 bases). Germline loops: CDR1 SGHRS, CDR2 YFSETQ. This CDR3 has 14 residues. The ends were cut back, 0 bases at V and 2 bases at J, with 8 bases in the middle. The DNA of the CDR3 is TGCGCCAGCAGCTTGGTTGGGGCGCAAGAGACCCAGTACTTC. Protein product: CASSLVGAQETQYF.

The chain uses TRBV10-2 and TRBJ1-2; D gene ambiguous. CDR3 size: 13 residues. Germline V gene lookup returns CDR1 WSHSY and CDR2 SAAADI. Trimming removed 6 bases from V and 4 bases from J, with 12 bases in between. For the CDR3, the DNA is TGCGCCAGCAGACCGGGTCTCTTCTATGGCTACACCTTC. This codes for CASRPGLFYGYTF.

The CDR3 nucleotides read TGCGCCAGCAGCTTGGCTGAGACAGGGTTCGGTGGCTACACCTTC. This encodes CASSLAETGFGGYTF. The chain employs TRBV5-1 and TRBJ1-2, with 7 positions matching TRBD1. Germline V gene lookup returns CDR1 SGHRS and CDR2 YFSETQ. The CDR3 is made up of 15 amino acids. V dropped 0 bases and J dropped 7; count of bases not matched to a gene: 9.

The rearrangement uses TRBV24-1 and TRBJ2-5; D is unresolved. This CDR3 contains 12 residues. The germline V and J ends were trimmed by 6 bases and 5 bases, with 9 bases remaining between them. Per the germline V gene, CDR1 is KGHDR and CDR2 is SFDVKD. The CDR3 reads CATSLQRETQYF. DNA of the CDR3: TGTGCCACCAGTTTGCAGAGGGAGACCCAGTACTTC.

This chain connects TRBV6-4 to TRBJ2-2; TRBD2 matches 9 bases. The germline V gene has CDR1 MRHNA and CDR2 SNTAGT. The J segment lost 5 bases and the V segment lost 6 bases, leaving 7 bases of the junction unmatched. The CDR3 covers 15 residues. CDR3 loop: CASSPGLALTGELFF. As DNA, the CDR3 is TGTGCCAGCAGCCCGGGACTAGCTTTGACCGGGGAGCTGTTTTTT.

The chain links TRBV25-1 to TRBJ1-1, with a possible D match to TRBD1 (5 bases). Trimming took 1 base from V and 5 from J, leaving 11 bases between them. The CDR3 consists of 14 residues. Looked up from germline, CDR1 is MGHDK and CDR2 is SYGVNS. The CDR3 spells CASSEWGDRTEAFF. The CDR3 nucleotides are TGTGCCAGCAGTGAATGGGGGGACCGAACTGAAGCTTTCTTT.

The V gene is TRBV19, the J gene TRBJ2-3; D gene unclear. V was trimmed by 3 bases and J by 7 bases, leaving 11 bases between them. This CDR3 region has 13 residues. Germline values: CDR1 LNHDA, CDR2 SQIVND (reference sequence). The CDR3 loop reads CASSMVALNTQYF. The CDR3 DNA reads as TGTGCCAGTAGTATGGTCGCACTTAATACGCAGTATTTT. The whole variable domain, remainder taken from reference TRBV19 and TRBJ2-3, is DGGITQSPKYLFRKEGQNVTLSCEQNLNHDAMYWYRQDPGQGLRLIYYSQIVNDFQKGDIAEGYSVSREKKESFPLTVTSAQKNPTAFYLCASSMVALNTQYFGPGTRLTVL.

The V call is TRBV29-1, the J call TRBJ2-7, with D unclear. CDR1 and CDR2 (germline): SQVTM, ANQGSEA. The V gene lost 2 bases and the J gene lost 3 bases, with 5 bases spanning the gap. The CDR3 is made up of 11 amino acids. The CDR3 region has the DNA TGCAGCGTTGAACTAGGCTACGAGCAGTACTTC. This codes for CSVELGYEQYF.

V and J are TRBV6-1 and TRBJ1-1, with no clear D. CDR1 and CDR2 (germline): MNHNS, SASEGT. The CDR3 covers 13 residues. The V end was cut by 0 bases, the J end by 3 bases, with 5 bases between. CDR3 region: CASSEAGDTEAFF. DNA of the CDR3: TGTGCCAGCAGTGAAGCAGGAGACACTGAAGCTTTCTTT.

The chain joins TRBV25-1 to TRBJ2-1; D may be TRBD1 (6 bases). Per germline, CDR1 MGHDK and CDR2 SYGVNS. The CDR3 has 15 residues. V lost 6 bases, J lost 2 bases, and 14 bases lay in between. The CDR3 is CASSHSRGPYNEQFF. Here the CDR3 DNA reads TGTGCCAGCAGCCACTCCAGGGGTCCCTACAATGAGCAGTTCTTC.

The gene calls are TRBV7-2 and TRBJ2-7, with TRBD2 identical over 7 bases. V shed 2 bases, J shed 0 bases, and the junction held 13 bases outside the gene matches. This CDR3 has 18 residues. Germline V CDR1 and CDR2: SGHTA, FQGNSA. DNA for the CDR3: TGTGCCAGCAGCTTATTCATCGGCCGGGGAGGGAGCTCCTACGAGCAGTACTTC. Its protein is CASSLFIGRGGSSYEQYF.

The CDR3 sequence: CASSLEGRQAGYTF. CDR3 nucleotide sequence: TGTGCCAGCAGCTTAGAGGGTCGACAGGCTGGCTACACCTTC. The genes are TRBV7-8 and TRBJ1-2, with D possibly being TRBD1 (6 bases). CDR1 is SGHVS, CDR2 FQNEAQ, per germline. Trimming removed 1 base at V and 7 bases at J, with 13 bases between. CDR3 size: 14 residues.

The gene calls are TRBV7-3 and TRBJ1-2, with 8 bases matching TRBD1. CDR3 length equals 13 residues. The germline CDR1 and CDR2 sequences are SGHTA and FQGTGA. The V gene end was trimmed by 5 bases and the J gene end by 4 bases; junction bases not matched to a gene: 3. The CDR3 sequence: CASSNTGGYGYTF. The CDR3 region has the DNA TGTGCCAGCAGCAATACAGGGGGCTATGGCTACACCTTC.

This chain joins TRBV2 and TRBJ2-2; TRBD2 matches at 7 bases. V trimming: 6 bases; J trimming: 4 bases; junction bases outside the gene matches: 5. CDR3 length: 14 amino acids. From germline, CDR1 is SNHLY and CDR2 FYNNEI. CDR3 residues: CASRSLAVTGELFF. As DNA, the CDR3 is TGTGCCAGCAGGTCCCTAGCGGTCACCGGGGAGCTGTTTTTT.

The chain is built from TRBV3-1 (or the pseudogene TRBV3-2) and TRBJ1-6; D gene uncertain. Looked up from germline, CDR1 is LGHDT and CDR2 is YNNKEL (reference sequence). This CDR3 has 12 amino acids. V was shortened by 4 bases and J by 9 bases, with 7 bases between the two germline ends. For the CDR3, the DNA is TGTGCCAGCAGCCCCTATGGTTCACCCCTCCACTTT. Residues: CASSPYGSPLHF.

This chain uses TRBV3-1 (or the pseudogene TRBV3-2) with TRBJ2-5; D possibly corresponds to TRBD1 (5 bases). Germline-derived CDR1 and CDR2 are LGHDT and YNNKEL (reference sequence). CDR3 length: 13 residues. The V gene lost 2 bases and the J gene lost 4 bases, with 8 bases spanning the gap. The CDR3 region has the DNA TGTGCCAGCAGCCAACAGGGAACAGAGACCCAGTACTTC. This sequence encodes CASSQQGTETQYF.

This chain links TRBV7-9 with TRBJ1-2; TRBD1 is a possible D gene (6 bases). V lost 1 base to trimming and J lost 6 bases, with 12 bases between them. The CDR3 extends over 14 amino acids. CDR1 and CDR2 from the germline V gene are SEHNR and FQNEAQ (reference sequence). CDR3 amino acids: CASSLDGGMHGYTF. In nucleotides, the CDR3 is TGTGCCAGCAGCTTAGATGGGGGCATGCATGGCTACACCTTC.

V usage is TRBV30 and J usage is TRBJ2-3; D perhaps matches TRBD2 (6 bases). The V end was cut by 2 bases, the J end by 0 bases, with 12 bases between. The CDR3 is 15 amino acids. The germline CDR1 and CDR2 sequences are GTSNPN and SVGIG (reference sequence). CDR3 sequence reads: CAWSFGTYSTDTQYF. In DNA, the CDR3 is TGTGCCTGGAGTTTCGGGACTTATAGCACAGATACGCAGTATTTT.

The chain recombines TRBV10-3 with TRBJ1-5, with 7 bases aligning to TRBD1. The germline gives CDR1 ENHRY, CDR2 SYGVKD. The V and J ends lost 4 bases and 0 bases, in that order; junction bases with no gene match: 9. This CDR3 contains 17 residues. CDR3 loop: CAISGGTAGSSNQPQHF. For the CDR3, the DNA is TGTGCCATCAGTGGAGGGACAGCAGGAAGTAGCAATCAGCCCCAGCATTTT.

This chain links TRBV6-6 with TRBJ2-5; 14 bases are shared with TRBD2. V gave up 6 bases and J gave up 4 bases; unmatched junction bases: 4. CDR3 length: 15 amino acids. Germline V CDR1 and CDR2: MNHNY, SVGAGI (reference sequence). The CDR3 DNA sequence: TGTGCCAGCAGACGCGGACTAGCGGGAGGAGAGACCCAGTACTTC. Translation: CASRRGLAGGETQYF.

The chain is built from TRBV25-1 and TRBJ1-2; 11 bases are shared with TRBD1. Trimming at V came to 6 bases and at J to 7 bases, leaving 13 bases not matched to a gene. Germline CDR1 and CDR2: MGHDK and SYGVNS. This CDR3 is built from 16 residues. CDR3 DNA: TGTGCCAGCAGCCCGCCCGGACAGGGGGCGCTCAGTGGCTACACCTTC. This gives the protein CASSPPGQGALSGYTF.

This chain uses TRBV9 with TRBJ2-7; 12 nucleotides agree with TRBD2. The CDR3 runs to 17 residues. Looked up from germline, CDR1 is SGDLS and CDR2 is YYNGEE. V gave up 3 bases and J gave up 3 bases; unmatched junction bases: 10. CDR3 loop: CASSAHRLAGDYYEQYF. The DNA for the CDR3 is TGTGCCAGCAGCGCGCATCGACTAGCGGGGGACTACTACGAGCAGTACTTC.

The chain has TRBV18 and TRBJ1-2; D not certain. V was trimmed by 2 bases and J by 4 bases, leaving 8 bases between them. This CDR3 spans 13 amino acids. The germline gives CDR1 KGHSH, CDR2 LQKENI. The CDR3 is CASSPSDFYGYTF. CDR3 DNA: TGTGCCAGCTCACCAAGCGATTTCTATGGCTACACCTTC.